The rows below give T cell receptor beta chains drawn from one sample of a study of blood T cell repertoires in COVID-19. Assay used: immunoSEQ multiplex PCR; TCRdb lists only in-frame clones, some missing. The repertoire holds 350,000 to 550,000 clones, 80% to 90% seen once, with roughly 4% in the top ten. Specimen: peripheral blood. Every receptor here comes from a young woman with acute or convalescent COVID-19. The conserved cysteine and the conserved F or W are not part of the CDR3 here. Not all rows give a size; the values are once, few, many and, for expanded clones, a class.

J | size | V | CDR3
TRBJ2-7 | . | TRBV5-1 | ASSFRGGFSYEQY
TRBJ2-2 | . | TRBV7-3 | ASSSRGTANTGELF
TRBJ2-3 | . | TRBV3-1/TRBV3-2 | ASSQRKTSGGARDTQY
TRBJ1-1 | . | TRBV7-2 | ASSSRSQGYTEAF
TRBJ2-5 | . | TRBV29-1 | SVGGWTGAWETQY
TRBJ2-2 | . | TRBV9 | ASSVGGKPGELF
TRBJ1-1 | . | TRBV15 | ATSRDRVNTEAF
TRBJ1-1 | . | TRBV3-1/TRBV3-2 | ASSQGRSEWRLTEAF
TRBJ2-5 | . | TRBV15 | ATSRGLAGYQETQY
TRBJ2-7 | . | TRBV30 | AWSVRSMAGYYEQY
TRBJ2-4 | . | TRBV7-9 | ASSPGQLGLAKNIQY
TRBJ2-3 | . | TRBV18 | ASSPRTGASFTDTQY
TRBJ2-3 | . | TRBV6-4 | ASSDSETDTQY
TRBJ2-3 | . | TRBV11-2 | ASSSPIVLAGGNTQY
TRBJ1-1 | . | TRBV5-1 | ASSLAQPIQGEAF
TRBJ2-7 | . | TRBV7-8 | ASSGRGQGARSGFEQY
TRBJ2-7 | . | TRBV13 | ASSYFTTGDNTYEQY
TRBJ2-3 | . | TRBV9 | ASSVRTRADTQY
TRBJ2-1 | . | TRBV4-1 | ASSQPGTSGINEQF
TRBJ1-5 | . | TRBV5-6 | ASSLGGHPLYSNQPQH
TRBJ2-1 | . | TRBV12-3/TRBV12-4 | ASSLRDNEQF
TRBJ1-2 | . | TRBV7-9 | ASSSTGGGYT
TRBJ2-1 | many | TRBV12-2 | ASRSRLREQF
TRBJ1-1 | . | TRBV5-1 | ASTSGQGYPNTEAF
TRBJ2-4 | . | TRBV9 | ASSVELQGQLQNIQY
TRBJ2-2 | . | TRBV19 | ASDPRDRGRTGELF
TRBJ2-1 | . | TRBV24-1 | ATSDLSGGNEQF